The clone carrying this T cell receptor (beta chain) showed up just a few times. This sample is drawn from a study of blood T cell repertoires in COVID-19. TCRdb keeps only in-frame clones here, not all; method: immunoSEQ multiplex PCR. The sample includes about 120,000 clones, 82% of them seen just once. The CDR3 sequence is 14 residues long. Between the trimmed V and J ends, which lost 5 bases and 7 bases, there was a span of 13 bases. Germline CDR1 is SGHRS and CDR2 is YFSETQ. The chain recombines TRBV5-1 with TRBJ1-6; D is unresolved. Sequenced: peripheral blood. The clonotype originates from a human donor in a cohort sampled during active COVID-19. The CDR3 nucleotides read TGCGCCAGCAGACCCACCGGCGGGAATTCACCCCTCCACTTT. Translating gives CASRPTGGNSPLHF. The full variable domain, with the rest looked up from reference TRBV5-1 and TRBJ1-6, is KAGVTQTPRYLIKTRGQQVTLSCSPISGHRSVSWYQQTPGQGLQFLFEYFSETQRNKGNFPGRFSGRQFSNSRSEMNVSTLELGDSALYLCASRPTGGNSPLHFGNGTRLTVT.